This T cell receptor beta chain is from a study of T cells after yellow fever vaccination. Regarding the study as a whole: Most clones from primary vaccination were detected again post-booster (around 96% CD4, around 90% CD8).

The 5'RACE template-switching step produced TCR cDNA and added a universal primer site and UMIs. MiXCR, run by TCRdb on the 5' RACE reads, gives a single entry per CDR3 protein. The sample gives about 300,000 distinct CDR3 sequences, 8.5% to 10% of which show up once; around 3.4% is in the top ten. Per the germline V gene, CDR1 is MRHNA and CDR2 is SNTAGT. V was clipped by 4 bases and J by 10 bases, with 8 bases between them. The length of the CDR3 is 10 residues. This clonotype has just a few counts. The antigen is not known. The chain combines TRBV6-4 with TRBJ2-7; possibly TRBD1 for D (6 bases). This receptor was taken from a man between 18 and 35 years old who received the YFV17D yellow fever vaccine. The material was CD4+ T cells sorted from PBMCs, obtained 5 days after the yellow fever booster vaccination. The CDR3 DNA follows: TGTGCCAGCAGTGGGACAGCCCAGTACTTC. Its protein is CASSGTAQYF.